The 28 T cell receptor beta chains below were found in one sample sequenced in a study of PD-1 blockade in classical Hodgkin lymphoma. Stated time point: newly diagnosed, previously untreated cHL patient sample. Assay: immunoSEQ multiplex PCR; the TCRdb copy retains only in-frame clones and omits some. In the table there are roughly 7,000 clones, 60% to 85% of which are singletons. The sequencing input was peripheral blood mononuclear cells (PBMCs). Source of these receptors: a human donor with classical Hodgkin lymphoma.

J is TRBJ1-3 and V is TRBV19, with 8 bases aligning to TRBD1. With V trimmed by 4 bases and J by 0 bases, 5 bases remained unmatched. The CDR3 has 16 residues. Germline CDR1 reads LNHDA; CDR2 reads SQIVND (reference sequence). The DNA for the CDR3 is TGTGCCAGTAGTAGACGGACAGGGACCTCTGGAAACACCATATATTTT. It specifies CASSRRTGTSGNTIYF.

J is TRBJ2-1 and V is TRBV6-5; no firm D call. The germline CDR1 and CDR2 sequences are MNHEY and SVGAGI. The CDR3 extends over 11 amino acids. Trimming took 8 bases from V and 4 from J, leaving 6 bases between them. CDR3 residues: CASGNYNEQFF. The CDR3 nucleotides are TGTGCCAGCGGGAATTACAATGAGCAGTTCTTC.

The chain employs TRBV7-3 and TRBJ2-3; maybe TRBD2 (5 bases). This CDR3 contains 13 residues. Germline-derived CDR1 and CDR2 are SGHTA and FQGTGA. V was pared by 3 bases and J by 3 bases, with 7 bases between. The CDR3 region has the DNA TGTGCCAGCAGCTTGCCGGGAACAGATACGCAGTATTTT. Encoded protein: CASSLPGTDTQYF.

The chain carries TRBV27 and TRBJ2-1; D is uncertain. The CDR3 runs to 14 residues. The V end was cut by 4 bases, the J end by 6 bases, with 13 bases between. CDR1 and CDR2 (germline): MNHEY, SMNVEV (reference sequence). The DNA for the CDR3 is TGTGCCAGCAGTTATTCCGGGCCCCGCAATGAGCAGTTCTTC. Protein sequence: CASSYSGPRNEQFF.

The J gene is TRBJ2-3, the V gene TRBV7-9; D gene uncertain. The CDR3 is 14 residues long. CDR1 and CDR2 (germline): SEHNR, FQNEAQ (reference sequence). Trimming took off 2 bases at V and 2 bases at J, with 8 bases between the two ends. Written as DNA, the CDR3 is TGTGCCAGCAGCTTAAGGAGACCCACAGATACGCAGTATTTT. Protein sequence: CASSLRRPTDTQYF. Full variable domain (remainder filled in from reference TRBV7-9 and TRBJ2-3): DTGVSQNPRHKITKRGQNVTFRCDPISEHNRLYWYRQTLGQGPEFLTYFQNEAQLEKSRLLSDRFSAERPKGSFSTLEIQRTEQGDSAMYLCASSLRRPTDTQYFGPGTRLTVL.

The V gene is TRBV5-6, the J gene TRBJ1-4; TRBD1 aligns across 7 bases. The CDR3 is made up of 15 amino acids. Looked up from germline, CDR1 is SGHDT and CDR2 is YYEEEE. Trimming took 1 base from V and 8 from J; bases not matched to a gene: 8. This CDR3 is CASSLLTGEQEKLFF. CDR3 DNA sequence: TGTGCCAGCAGCTTGCTCACAGGGGAGCAGGAAAAACTGTTTTTT.

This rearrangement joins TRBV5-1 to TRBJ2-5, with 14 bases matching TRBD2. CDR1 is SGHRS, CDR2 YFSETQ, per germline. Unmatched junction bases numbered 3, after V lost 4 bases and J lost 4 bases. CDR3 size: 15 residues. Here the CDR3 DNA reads TGCGCCAGCAGCCGACTAGCGGGAGGGCGAGAGACCCAGTACTTC. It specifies CASSRLAGGRETQYF.

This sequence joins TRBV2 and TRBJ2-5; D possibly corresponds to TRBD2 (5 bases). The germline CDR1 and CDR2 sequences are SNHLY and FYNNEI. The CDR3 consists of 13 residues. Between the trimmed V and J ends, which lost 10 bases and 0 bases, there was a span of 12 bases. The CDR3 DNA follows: TGTGCCATCTCCCGAGGGTACCAAGAGACCCAGTACTTC. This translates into CAISRGYQETQYF.

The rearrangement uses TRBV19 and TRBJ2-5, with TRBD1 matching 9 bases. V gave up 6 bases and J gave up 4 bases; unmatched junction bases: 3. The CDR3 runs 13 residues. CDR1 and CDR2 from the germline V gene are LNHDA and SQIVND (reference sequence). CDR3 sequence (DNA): TGTGCCAGTAGGCTGACAGGGGGAGAGACCCAGTACTTC. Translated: CASRLTGGETQYF.

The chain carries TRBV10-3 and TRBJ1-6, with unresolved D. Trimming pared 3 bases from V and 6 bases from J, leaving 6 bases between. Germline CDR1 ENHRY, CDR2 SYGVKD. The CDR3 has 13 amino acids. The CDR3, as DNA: TGTGCCATCAGTGATCGGAGTAATTCACCCCTCCACTTT. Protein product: CAISDRSNSPLHF.

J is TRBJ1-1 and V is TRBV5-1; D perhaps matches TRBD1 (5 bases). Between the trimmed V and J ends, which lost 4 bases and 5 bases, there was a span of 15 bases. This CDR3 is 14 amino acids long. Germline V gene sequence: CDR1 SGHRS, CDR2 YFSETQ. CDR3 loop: CASSAGTSGTEAFF. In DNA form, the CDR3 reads TGCGCCAGCAGCGCCGGGACCTCGGGGACTGAAGCTTTCTTT.

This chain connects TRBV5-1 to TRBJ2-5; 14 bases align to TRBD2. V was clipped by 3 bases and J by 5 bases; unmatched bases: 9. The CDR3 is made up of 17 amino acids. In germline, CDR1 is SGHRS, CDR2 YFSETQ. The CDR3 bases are TGCGCCAGCAGCTCCGGACTAGCGGGAGGAGATTATGAGACCCAGTACTTC. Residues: CASSSGLAGGDYETQYF.

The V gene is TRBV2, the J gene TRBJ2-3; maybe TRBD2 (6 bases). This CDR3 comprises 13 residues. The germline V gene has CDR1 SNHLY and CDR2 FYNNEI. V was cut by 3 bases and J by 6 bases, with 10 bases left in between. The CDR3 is CASSDSGLDTQYF. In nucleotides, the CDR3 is TGTGCCAGCAGTGATAGCGGATTGGATACGCAGTATTTT.

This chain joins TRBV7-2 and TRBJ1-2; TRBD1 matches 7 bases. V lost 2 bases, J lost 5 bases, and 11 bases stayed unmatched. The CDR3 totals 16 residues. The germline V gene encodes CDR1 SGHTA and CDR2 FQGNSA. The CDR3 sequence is CASSLSQGGRGYGYTF. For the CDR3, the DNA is TGTGCCAGCAGCTTATCTCAGGGGGGTAGGGGATATGGCTACACCTTC.

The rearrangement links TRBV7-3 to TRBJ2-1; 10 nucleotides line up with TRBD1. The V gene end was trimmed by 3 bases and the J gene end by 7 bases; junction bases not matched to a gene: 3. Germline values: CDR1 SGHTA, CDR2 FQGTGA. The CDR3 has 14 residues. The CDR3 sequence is CASSFDRGRNEQFF. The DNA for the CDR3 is TGTGCCAGCAGCTTCGACAGGGGGCGGAATGAGCAGTTCTTC. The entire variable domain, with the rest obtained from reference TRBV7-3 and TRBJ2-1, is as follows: GAGVSQTPSNKVTEKGKYVELRCDPISGHTALYWYRQSLGQGPEFLIYFQGTGAADDSGLPNDRFFAVRPEGSVSTLKIQRTERGDSAVYLCASSFDRGRNEQFFGPGTRLTVL.

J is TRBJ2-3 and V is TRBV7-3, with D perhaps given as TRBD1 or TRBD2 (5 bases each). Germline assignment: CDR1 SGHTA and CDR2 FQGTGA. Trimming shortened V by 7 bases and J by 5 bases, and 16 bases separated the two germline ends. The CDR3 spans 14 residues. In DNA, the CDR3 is TGTGCCAGCAATCCTGTGGGGGAAGGAGATACGCAGTATTTT. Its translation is CASNPVGEGDTQYF.

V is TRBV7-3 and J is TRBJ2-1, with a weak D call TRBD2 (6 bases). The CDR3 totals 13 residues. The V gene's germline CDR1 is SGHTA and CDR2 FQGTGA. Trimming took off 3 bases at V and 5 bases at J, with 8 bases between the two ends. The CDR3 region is CASSLSSDNEQFF. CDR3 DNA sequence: TGTGCCAGCAGCTTGTCTAGCGACAATGAGCAGTTCTTC.

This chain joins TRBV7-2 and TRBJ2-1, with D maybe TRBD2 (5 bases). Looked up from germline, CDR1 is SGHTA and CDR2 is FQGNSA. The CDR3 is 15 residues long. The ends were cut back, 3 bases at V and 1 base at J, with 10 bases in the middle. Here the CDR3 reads CASSLEAASYNEQFF. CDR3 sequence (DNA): TGTGCCAGCAGCTTGGAGGCGGCTTCCTACAATGAGCAGTTCTTC.

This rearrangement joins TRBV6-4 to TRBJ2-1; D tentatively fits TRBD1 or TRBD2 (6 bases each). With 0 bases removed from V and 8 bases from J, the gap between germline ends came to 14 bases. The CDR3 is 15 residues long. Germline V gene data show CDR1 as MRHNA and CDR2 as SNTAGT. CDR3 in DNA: TGTGCCAGCAGTGACTCTGGGACGGAGGGGGATGAGCAGTTCTTC. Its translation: CASSDSGTEGDEQFF.

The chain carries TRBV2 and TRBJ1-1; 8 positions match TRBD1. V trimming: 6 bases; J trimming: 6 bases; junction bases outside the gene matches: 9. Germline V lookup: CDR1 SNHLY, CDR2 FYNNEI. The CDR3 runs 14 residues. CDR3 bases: TGTGCCAGCAGCGACGGACAGGGATTGGCTGAAGCTTTCTTT. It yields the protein CASSDGQGLAEAFF.

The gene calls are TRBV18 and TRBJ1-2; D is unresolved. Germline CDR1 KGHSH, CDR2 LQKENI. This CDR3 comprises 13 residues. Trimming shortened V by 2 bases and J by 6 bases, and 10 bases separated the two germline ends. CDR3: CASSPLSQDGYTF. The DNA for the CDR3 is TGTGCCAGCTCACCATTGTCTCAGGATGGCTACACCTTC.

CDR3 sequence reads: CASSGGGKGTDTQYF. Written as DNA, the CDR3 is TGTGCCAGCAGCGGGGGCGGAAAGGGCACAGATACGCAGTATTTT. The genes are TRBV9 and TRBJ2-3; perhaps TRBD1 as D (5 bases). CDR3 length equals 15 residues. Trimming left V 3 bases short and J 1 base short, with 12 bases between. Per the germline V gene, CDR1 is SGDLS and CDR2 is YYNGEE.

In DNA form, the CDR3 reads TGTGCCAGCTCAGCGACAGTCCCTGCGAACACCGGGGAGCTGTTTTTT. Protein: CASSATVPANTGELFF. J is TRBJ2-2 and V is TRBV18; a possible D gene is TRBD1 (5 bases). This CDR3 has 16 residues. Germline CDR1 is KGHSH and CDR2 is LQKENI. V was shortened by 5 bases and J by 0 bases, with 13 bases between the two germline ends.

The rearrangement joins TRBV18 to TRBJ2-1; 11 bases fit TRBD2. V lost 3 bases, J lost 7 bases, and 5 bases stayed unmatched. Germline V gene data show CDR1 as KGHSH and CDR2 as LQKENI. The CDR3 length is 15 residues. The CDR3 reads CASSPARLAGNEQFF. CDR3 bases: TGTGCCAGCTCACCCGCGAGACTAGCGGGAAATGAGCAGTTCTTC.

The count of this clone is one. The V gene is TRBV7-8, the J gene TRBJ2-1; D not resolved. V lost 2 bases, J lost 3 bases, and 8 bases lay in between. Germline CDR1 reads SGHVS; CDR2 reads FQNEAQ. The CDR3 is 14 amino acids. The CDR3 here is CASSLMGNYNEQFF. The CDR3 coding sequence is TGTGCCAGCAGCTTAATGGGGAACTACAATGAGCAGTTCTTC.

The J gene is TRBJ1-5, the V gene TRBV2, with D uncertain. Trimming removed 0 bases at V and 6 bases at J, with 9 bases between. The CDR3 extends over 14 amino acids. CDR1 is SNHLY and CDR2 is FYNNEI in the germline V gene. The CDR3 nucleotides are TGTGCCAGCAGTGAAGCACTAGGAAGTCAGCCCCAGCATTTT. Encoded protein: CASSEALGSQPQHF. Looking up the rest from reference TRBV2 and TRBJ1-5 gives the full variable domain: EPEVTQTPSHQVTQMGQEVILRCVPISNHLYFYWYRQILGQKVEFLVSFYNNEISEKSEIFDDQFSVERPDGSNFTLKIRSTKLEDSAMYFCASSEALGSQPQHFGDGTRLSIL.

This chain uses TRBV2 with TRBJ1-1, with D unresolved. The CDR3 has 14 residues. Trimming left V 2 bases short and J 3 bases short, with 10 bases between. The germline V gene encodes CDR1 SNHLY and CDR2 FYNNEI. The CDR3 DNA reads TGTGCCAGCAGTGAATACGGCGGTGACACTGAAGCTTTCTTT. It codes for CASSEYGGDTEAFF.

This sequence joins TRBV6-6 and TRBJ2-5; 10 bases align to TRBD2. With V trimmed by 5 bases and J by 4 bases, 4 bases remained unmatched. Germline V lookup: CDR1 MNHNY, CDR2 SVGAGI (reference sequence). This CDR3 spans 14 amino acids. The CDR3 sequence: CASSPLAGAETQYF. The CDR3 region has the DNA TGTGCCAGCAGTCCCCTAGCGGGAGCAGAGACCCAGTACTTC.